What follows are 28 T cell receptor beta chains derived from one specimen sequenced in a study of cytomegalovirus exposure and HLA in healthy donors. PCR primers comprised 60 Vbeta and 13 Jbeta primers. Using immunoSEQ multiplex PCR, the repertoire was profiled, and TCRdb retains in-frame clones only, with some absent. This sample contains about 88,000 clones. Source material: PBMCs. The source of these receptors is a girl aged 10-17 years in good health and CMV-seropositive.

The rearrangement uses TRBV2 and TRBJ2-1, with TRBD2 identical over 9 bases. Germline values: CDR1 SNHLY, CDR2 FYNNEI. The CDR3 contains 13 residues. The V gene end was trimmed by 8 bases and the J gene end by 3 bases; junction bases not matched to a gene: 2. CDR3 protein: CASAGGYYNEQFF. The CDR3 DNA follows: TGTGCCAGCGCGGGGGGGTACTACAATGAGCAGTTCTTC.

The rearrangement joins TRBV19 to TRBJ1-2; the D gene is possibly TRBD1 (6 bases). V lost 7 bases and J lost 3, with 18 bases in between. The CDR3 length is 15 residues. Germline V CDR1 and CDR2: LNHDA, SQIVND (reference sequence). The CDR3 here is CASNPQGGDHYGYTF. CDR3 bases: TGTGCCAGTAATCCACAGGGAGGGGACCACTATGGCTACACCTTC.

DNA for the CDR3: TGTGCCAGCAGCCTCACTAGCACAGATACGCAGTATTTT. Its protein is CASSLTSTDTQYF. The chain carries TRBV9 and TRBJ2-3; D remains ambiguous. In germline, CDR1 is SGDLS, CDR2 YYNGEE. The CDR3 runs 13 residues. The germline V and J ends were trimmed by 4 bases and 0 bases, with 6 bases remaining between them.

The chain joins TRBV25-1 to TRBJ2-3; 7 bases are shared with TRBD2. This CDR3 comprises 14 residues. CDR1 and CDR2 (germline): MGHDK, SYGVNS. Trimming took 7 bases from V and 6 from J; bases not matched to a gene: 10. The CDR3 region has the DNA TGTGCCAGCACCGCGGGGAGGGGCGAGGATACGCAGTATTTT. It translates to CASTAGRGEDTQYF.

V usage is TRBV5-6 and J usage is TRBJ1-2; 9 bases are a match to TRBD1. The CDR3 has 16 residues. With 0 bases clipped from V and 4 bases from J, the junction kept 7 bases outside the gene matches. Germline CDR1 SGHDT, CDR2 YYEEEE. Here the CDR3 reads CASSLAPDRGSYGYTF. The DNA of the CDR3 is TGTGCCAGCAGCTTGGCCCCCGACAGGGGGAGCTATGGCTACACCTTC.

Note on this clone: The junction and the germline gene differ at one end; a read error may be behind it. The CDR3 bases are TGCGCCAGCAGCCAAGATTGGGGACAGGTCTTAAACTTC. Its translation is CASSQDWGQVLNF. The chain is built from TRBV4-1 and TRBJ2-7; 8 bases line up with TRBD1. The CDR3 is 13 amino acids. The V gene's germline CDR1 is MGHRA and CDR2 YSYEKL.

This chain joins TRBV15 and TRBJ2-3; 9 bases line up with TRBD2. The CDR3 has 17 residues. Germline V lookup: CDR1 LNHNV, CDR2 YYDKDF (reference sequence). Trimming at V came to 0 bases and at J to 7 bases, leaving 11 bases not matched to a gene. The CDR3 here is CATSRDGDSGGPNTQYF. CDR3 coding DNA: TGTGCCACCAGCAGAGATGGCGATAGCGGGGGCCCTAATACGCAGTATTTT.

V usage is TRBV7-2 and J usage is TRBJ2-2, with 7 bases identical to TRBD2. The CDR3 length is 19 residues. In germline, CDR1 is SGHTA, CDR2 FQGNSA. V was pared by 0 bases and J by 4 bases, with 14 bases of the junction left unmatched. This CDR3 reads CASSLAGRGVRPGTGELFF. DNA of the CDR3: TGTGCCAGCAGCTTAGCTGGACGGGGGGTCCGACCGGGCACCGGGGAGCTGTTTTTT.

The chain has TRBV27 and TRBJ1-6; D is perhaps TRBD1 (5 bases). The germline CDR1 and CDR2 sequences are MNHEY and SMNVEV (reference sequence). The CDR3 has 13 amino acids. The germline V and J ends were trimmed by 2 bases and 8 bases, with 7 bases remaining between them. The CDR3 here is CASSLGGDSPLHF. The CDR3 bases are TGTGCCAGCAGTTTAGGAGGGGATTCACCCCTCCACTTT.

Note on this clone: One junction end disagrees with the germline gene, perhaps due to a read error. The rearrangement links TRBV18 to TRBJ2-1, with 12 bases that match TRBD1. CDR3 length: 16 amino acids. From germline, CDR1 is KGHSH and CDR2 LQKENI. The CDR3, as DNA: TGTGCCAGCTCTCCACCGGGACAGGGGGCGCCCAATGAGCAGTTCTTC. The encoded protein is CASSPPGQGAPNEQFF.

This rearrangement joins TRBV29-1 to TRBJ2-4; D remains unclear. Trimming removed 1 base at V and 7 bases at J, with 14 bases between. This CDR3 has 14 amino acids. The germline V gene encodes CDR1 SQVTM and CDR2 ANQGSEA. The CDR3 region is CSVEAPGSFNIQYF. The CDR3 bases are TGCAGCGTTGAAGCCCCGGGTTCTTTTAACATTCAGTACTTC.

The rearrangement uses TRBV16 and TRBJ1-2; tentative D call: TRBD1 (5 bases). Trimming pared 2 bases from V and 5 bases from J, leaving 6 bases between. The CDR3 runs 12 residues. Germline values: CDR1 KGHSY, CDR2 FQNENV. CDR3 amino acids: CASSQRGYGYTF. In nucleotides, the CDR3 is TGTGCCAGCAGCCAACGGGGGTATGGCTACACCTTC. The variable domain in full, with the rest retrieved from reference TRBV16 and TRBJ1-2, is GEEVAQTPKHLVRGEGQKAKLYCAPIKGHSYVFWYQQVLKNEFKFLISFQNENVFDETGMPKERFSAKCLPNSPCSLEIQATKLEDSAVYFCASSQRGYGYTFGSGTRLTVV.

The chain combines TRBV12-5 with TRBJ2-2; 7 positions agree with TRBD1. Trimming cost V 4 bases and J 1 base; bases outside gene matches: 9. The germline CDR1 and CDR2 sequences are LGHNT and FRNRAP. The CDR3 consists of 17 residues. CDR3: CASGYPSNRGNTGELFF. Written as DNA, the CDR3 is TGTGCTAGTGGTTACCCGTCAAACAGGGGGAACACCGGGGAGCTGTTTTTT.

A remark on this clone: The limits of the CDR3 on the DNA are not certain, so only TCRdb's listed CDR3 is given. The rearrangement links TRBV7-5 to TRBJ2-7; the D segment call TRBD2 is taken from the table without a DNA check. TRBV7-5 is flagged as a pseudogene. The CDR3 comprises 16 residues, both ends counted. CDR3 protein: CVRSLFAGGADYEQYF.

The chain combines TRBV30 with TRBJ1-2, with D unresolved. The CDR3 length is 12 residues. V lost 1 base and J lost 4, with 7 bases in between. Germline CDR1 is GTSNPN and CDR2 is SVGIG (reference sequence). The chain's CDR3 is CAWSGHSYGYTF. The DNA for the CDR3 is TGTGCCTGGAGTGGGCACAGCTATGGCTACACCTTC.

The rearrangement links TRBV19 to TRBJ1-2, with TRBD1 identical over 11 bases. The CDR3 extends over 17 amino acids. Germline loops: CDR1 LNHDA, CDR2 SQIVND (reference sequence). V lost 3 bases, J lost 3 bases, and 9 bases stayed unmatched. CDR3 nucleotides: TGTGCCAGTAGTATCTTCATCGGGACAGGGGGGGACTATGGCTACACCTTC. Protein: CASSIFIGTGGDYGYTF. Full variable domain (outside the CDR3, taken from reference TRBV19 and TRBJ1-2): DGGITQSPKYLFRKEGQNVTLSCEQNLNHDAMYWYRQDPGQGLRLIYYSQIVNDFQKGDIAEGYSVSREKKESFPLTVTSAQKNPTAFYLCASSIFIGTGGDYGYTFGSGTRLTVV.

V gene TRBV7-8 combines with J gene TRBJ1-5; 7 nucleotides agree with TRBD1. The CDR3 contains 15 residues. The V gene's germline CDR1 is SGHVS and CDR2 FQNEAQ. Trimming at V came to 1 base and at J to 7 bases, leaving 7 bases not matched to a gene. The DNA of the CDR3 is TGTGCCAGCAGCTTAGGACAGGGCTTCAGGCAGCCCCAGCATTTT. Its translation: CASSLGQGFRQPQHF.

V and J are TRBV5-6 and TRBJ2-5; 7 bases map to TRBD2. The germline gives CDR1 SGHDT, CDR2 YYEEEE. The V gene end was trimmed by 4 bases and the J gene end by 3 bases; junction bases not matched to a gene: 15. The CDR3 sequence is 17 residues long. The CDR3 is CASSADWTGGREETQYF. The CDR3 DNA is TGTGCCAGCAGCGCAGACTGGACCGGAGGGAGGGAAGAGACCCAGTACTTC.

V usage is TRBV11-3 and J usage is TRBJ2-5, with TRBD1 matching over 10 bases. V shed 3 bases and J 4 bases; nucleotides not matched to a gene: 5. The CDR3 spans 15 residues. CDR1 SGHNT and CDR2 YENEEA come from the germline V gene. CDR3 bases: TGTGCCAGCAGCTTGGGGGACAGGGGAGGAGAGACCCAGTACTTC. It encodes CASSLGDRGGETQYF.

The chain is built from TRBV25-1 and TRBJ2-1; 9 bases map to TRBD1. There are 15 residues in the CDR3. The germline V gene encodes CDR1 MGHDK and CDR2 SYGVNS. J gave up 8 bases and V 8 bases, and 13 bases lay outside the gene matches. CDR3 bases: TGTGCCAGCGACCCCCCTGGGACAGGGCTCTATGAGCAGTTCTTC. Protein sequence: CASDPPGTGLYEQFF.

This chain joins TRBV7-2 and TRBJ2-3, with 8 bases that match TRBD2. V gave up 1 base and J gave up 15 bases; unmatched junction bases: 9. CDR1 and CDR2 from the germline V gene are SGHTA and FQGNSA. The CDR3 spans 13 residues. The chain's CDR3 is CASSLGGGGRNYF. The CDR3 nucleotides are TGTGCCAGCAGCTTAGGCGGCGGGGGGAGGAATTATTTT.

The rearrangement links TRBV7-6 to TRBJ1-6; TRBD1 matches 7 bases. CDR1 is SGHVS, CDR2 FNYEAQ, per germline. V lost 1 base and J lost 0; bases outside the gene matches: 6. The CDR3 sequence is 18 residues long. Here the CDR3 DNA reads TGTGCCAGCAGCTTAGAAAGGGGACAGAGCTCCTATAATTCACCCCTCCACTTT. Its translation: CASSLERGQSSYNSPLHF.

The rearrangement uses TRBV5-1 and TRBJ1-6, with a weak D call TRBD1 (6 bases). V lost 0 bases and J lost 5, with 9 bases in between. CDR1 and CDR2 from the germline V gene are SGHRS and YFSETQ. This CDR3 contains 15 residues. CDR3 nucleotide sequence: TGCGCCAGCAGCTTGGCAGGGGTCGATAATTCACCCCTCCACTTT. Translated, it gives CASSLAGVDNSPLHF.

The V call is TRBV7-3, the J call TRBJ2-2; TRBD2 aligns across 7 bases. J was trimmed by 4 bases and V by 5 bases; bases with no gene match: 7. This CDR3 contains 15 residues. Per germline, CDR1 SGHTA and CDR2 FQGTGA. CDR3 residues: CASSPSGGGTGELFF. CDR3 DNA: TGTGCCAGCAGCCCGTCGGGGGGAGGCACCGGGGAGCTGTTTTTT.

CDR3 protein: CASSWGTGDNSPLHF. The CDR3 coding sequence is TGCGCCAGCAGCTGGGGGACAGGGGATAATTCACCCCTCCACTTT. V gene TRBV5-1 combines with J gene TRBJ1-6; TRBD1 matches at 10 bases. The V gene's germline CDR1 is SGHRS and CDR2 YFSETQ. The CDR3 length is 15 residues. V was pared by 3 bases and J by 5 bases, with 2 bases of the junction left unmatched.

The chain recombines TRBV10-2 with TRBJ2-1, with TRBD2 identical over 8 bases. Trimming at V came to 4 bases and at J to 1 base, leaving 6 bases not matched to a gene. There are 16 residues in the CDR3. Germline V lookup: CDR1 WSHSY, CDR2 SAAADI. The CDR3 DNA is TGCGCCAGCAGTGCTGACGGCGGGGGGTCCTACAATGAGCAGTTCTTC. It specifies CASSADGGGSYNEQFF.

The gene calls are TRBV6-6 and TRBJ1-5; D might be TRBD1 (5 bases). The V gene's germline CDR1 is MNHNY and CDR2 SVGAGI (reference sequence). V was pared by 2 bases and J by 2 bases, with 10 bases between. The length of the CDR3 is 15 residues. CDR3 in amino acids: CASSYDREGNQPQHF. CDR3 nucleotide sequence: TGTGCCAGCAGTTACGACAGAGAAGGCAATCAGCCCCAGCATTTT.

The chain links TRBV2 to TRBJ1-1; D is unclear. The CDR3 spans 14 residues. Between the trimmed V and J ends, which lost 6 bases and 0 bases, there was a span of 11 bases. Germline V lookup: CDR1 SNHLY, CDR2 FYNNEI. CDR3 protein: CASSVGSMNTEAFF. The CDR3 DNA reads as TGTGCCAGCAGCGTTGGGAGCATGAACACTGAAGCTTTCTTT.